This T cell receptor (beta chain) was captured in a study of T-cell reconstitution after alpha-beta-depleted transplantation in children. Unique molecular identifiers were incorporated into the prepared TCRbeta library. One entry per CDR3 protein, called by TCRdb with MiXCR from the PCR reads. The table lists about 610,000 distinct CDR3 sequences, over 9.5% of them singletons, with about 4% in the top ten. Only a few counts were recorded for this clonotype. Germline V CDR1 and CDR2: SGHRS, YFSETQ. The J segment lost 4 bases and the V segment lost 4 bases, leaving 4 bases of the junction unmatched. The CDR3 has 13 residues.

The TCR comes from a human donor who donated a stem cell graft to a child with acute myeloid leukemia. The V gene is TRBV5-1, the J gene TRBJ2-7; 8 bases agree with TRBD1. Material: PBMCs from the stem cell graft donor, obtained from the stem cell graft. The CDR3 DNA follows: TGCGCCAGCAGCAACACAGGGGGTTACGAGCAGTACTTC. Protein: CASSNTGGYEQYF.